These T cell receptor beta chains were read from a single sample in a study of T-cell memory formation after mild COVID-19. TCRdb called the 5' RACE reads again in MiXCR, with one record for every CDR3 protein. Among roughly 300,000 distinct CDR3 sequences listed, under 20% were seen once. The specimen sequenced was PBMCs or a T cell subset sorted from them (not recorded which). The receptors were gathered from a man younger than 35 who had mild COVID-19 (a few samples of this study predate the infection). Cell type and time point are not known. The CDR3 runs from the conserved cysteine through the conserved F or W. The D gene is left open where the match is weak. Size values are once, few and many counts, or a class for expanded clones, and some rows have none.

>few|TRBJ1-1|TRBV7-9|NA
CASSFIGDSLEAFF
TGTGCCAGCAGCTTTATCGGGGACTCACTAGAAGCTTTCTTT
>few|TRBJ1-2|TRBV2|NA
CASSVTNYGYTF
TGTGCCAGCAGTGTCACTAACTATGGCTACACCTTC
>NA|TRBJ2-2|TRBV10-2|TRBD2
CASGGWEGPGELFF
TGCGCCAGCGGGGGTTGGGAGGGGCCGGGGGAGCTGTTTTTT
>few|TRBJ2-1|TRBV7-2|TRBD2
CASSRTGLTYNEQFF
TGTGCCAGCAGCCGGACGGGACTAACCTACAATGAGCAGTTCTTC
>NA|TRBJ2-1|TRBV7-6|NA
CASSLVGGGGGMEQFF
TGTGCCAGCAGCTTAGTTGGTGGAGGGGGCGGAATGGAGCAGTTCTTC
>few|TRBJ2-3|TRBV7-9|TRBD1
CASSSTGTVPTDTQYF
TGTGCCAGCAGCTCCACCGGGACAGTCCCCACAGATACGCAGTATTTT
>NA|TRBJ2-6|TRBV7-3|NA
CASSPNGVSGANVLTF
TGTGCCAGCAGCCCCAATGGGGTCTCTGGGGCCAACGTCCTGACTTTC
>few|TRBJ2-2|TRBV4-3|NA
CASSQGLGLNGELFF
TGCGCCAGCAGCCAGGGCTTAGGGTTGAACGGGGAGCTGTTTTTT
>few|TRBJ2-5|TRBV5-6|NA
CASSSRGVGTQYF
TGTGCCAGCAGCTCCCGGGGAGTGGGGACCCAGTACTTC
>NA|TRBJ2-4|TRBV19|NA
CASSIPGTAKNIQYF
TGTGCCAGTAGCATCCCCGGGACAGCCAAAAACATTCAGTACTTC
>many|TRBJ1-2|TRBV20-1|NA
CSAKRGAYGYTF
TGCAGTGCTAAGAGGGGGGCCTATGGCTACACCTTC
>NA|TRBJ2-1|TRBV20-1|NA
CSARVGGPNNEQFF
TGCAGTGCTAGAGTGGGGGGGCCCAACAATGAGCAGTTCTTC
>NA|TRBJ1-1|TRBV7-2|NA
CASSTRGGGTIEAFF
TGTGCCAGCAGCACCCGCGGGGGGGGGACTATTGAAGCTTTCTTT
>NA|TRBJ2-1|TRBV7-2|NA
CASSLVPGRNEQFF
TGTGCCAGCAGCTTAGTACCAGGGAGGAATGAGCAGTTCTTC
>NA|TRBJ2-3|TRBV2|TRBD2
CASSYSGGDTDTQYF
TGTGCCAGCAGTTATAGCGGGGGAGACACAGATACGCAGTATTTT
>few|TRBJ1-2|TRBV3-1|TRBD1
CASSQGTGSSAGYTF
TGTGCCAGCAGCCAAGGGACAGGGTCATCGGCGGGCTACACCTTC
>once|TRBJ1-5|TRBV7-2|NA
CASSPRGNGQPQHF
TGTGCCAGCAGCCCCAGGGGAAACGGTCAGCCCCAGCATTTT
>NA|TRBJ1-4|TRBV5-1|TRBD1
CASSLLLGTDATNEKLFF
TGCGCCAGCAGCTTGCTTCTGGGGACAGATGCAACTAATGAAAAACTGTTTTTT
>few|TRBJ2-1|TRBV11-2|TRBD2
CASRTGTSSNNEQFF
TGTGCCAGCAGAACCGGGACTAGCAGCAACAATGAGCAGTTCTTC
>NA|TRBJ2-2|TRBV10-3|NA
CAISESTPGELFF
TGTGCCATCAGTGAGTCTACTCCCGGGGAGCTGTTTTTT
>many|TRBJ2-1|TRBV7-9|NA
CASSITGAGNEQFF
TGTGCCAGCAGTATAACGGGGGCAGGGAATGAGCAGTTCTTC
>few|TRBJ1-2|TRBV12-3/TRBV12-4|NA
CASNRGGGYTF
TGTGCCAGCAACCGAGGAGGCGGCTACACCTTC
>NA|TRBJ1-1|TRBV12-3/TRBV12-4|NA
CASRTGFANTEAFF
TGTGCCAGCAGAACAGGGTTCGCGAACACTGAAGCTTTCTTT
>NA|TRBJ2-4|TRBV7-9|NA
CASRSADIQYF
TGTGCCTCTAGGTCGGCTGACATTCAGTACTTC
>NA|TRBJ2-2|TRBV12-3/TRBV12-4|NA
CASIGSRGGGELFF
TGTGCCAGCATTGGATCCAGGGGAGGCGGGGAGCTGTTTTTT
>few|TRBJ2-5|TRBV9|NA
CASSVGVGGEETQYF
TGTGCCAGCAGCGTAGGCGTTGGCGGGGAAGAGACCCAGTACTTC
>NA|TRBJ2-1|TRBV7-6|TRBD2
CASSILAGGHNEQFF
TGTGCCAGCAGCATACTAGCGGGGGGACACAATGAGCAGTTCTTC
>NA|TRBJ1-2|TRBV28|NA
CATDLTLNYGYTF
TGTGCCACGGACCTGACCCTGAACTATGGCTACACCTTC
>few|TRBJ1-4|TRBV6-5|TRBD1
CASSSGTGSQKLFF
TGTGCCAGCAGCTCCGGGACAGGGAGTCAAAAACTGTTTTTT
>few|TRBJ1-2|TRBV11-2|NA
CASSIDTGRGGYTF
TGTGCCAGCAGCATAGATACAGGAAGGGGAGGCTACACCTTC
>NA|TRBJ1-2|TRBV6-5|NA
CASSKGSGYTF
TGTGCCAGCAGTAAAGGGTCCGGCTACACCTTC
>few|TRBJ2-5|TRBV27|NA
CASRSWAVETQYF
TGTGCCAGCAGAAGTTGGGCAGTCGAGACCCAGTACTTC
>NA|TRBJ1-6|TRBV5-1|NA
CASSLGILNNSPLHF
TGCGCCAGCAGCTTGGGGATTCTTAATAATTCACCCCTCCACTTT
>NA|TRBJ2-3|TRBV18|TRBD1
CASSYYTGGSDTQYF
TGTGCCAGCTCATATTACACAGGGGGGTCAGATACGCAGTATTTT
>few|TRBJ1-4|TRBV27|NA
CASSPLTGGEEKLFF
TGTGCCAGCAGTCCCTTGACCGGGGGGGAAGAAAAACTGTTTTTT
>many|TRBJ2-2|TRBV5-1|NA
CASSLSGAGELFF
TGCGCCAGCAGCTTATCTGGCGCCGGGGAGCTGTTTTTT
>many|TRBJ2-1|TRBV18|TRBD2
CASSPQGGQQFF
TGTGCCAGCTCACCGCAGGGAGGGCAGCAGTTCTTC
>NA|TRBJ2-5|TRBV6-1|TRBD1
CASSETQGGETQYF
TGTGCCAGCAGTGAAACACAGGGGGGAGAGACCCAGTACTTC
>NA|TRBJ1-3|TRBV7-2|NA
CASSLVGSGVSGNTIYF
TGTGCCAGCAGCTTAGTAGGGTCGGGGGTTTCTGGAAACACCATATATTTT
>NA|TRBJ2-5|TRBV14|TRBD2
CASSHSSGGSLAQYF
TGTGCCAGCAGCCATTCTAGCGGTGGGTCGTTGGCACAGTACTTC
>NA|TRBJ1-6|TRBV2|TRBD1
CASSEGDRRISYNSPLHF
TGTGCCAGCAGTGAAGGGGACAGGCGTATCTCCTATAATTCACCCCTCCACTTT
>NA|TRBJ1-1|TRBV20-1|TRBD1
CSARTYRGTEAFF
TGCAGTGCTAGAACATACAGGGGCACTGAAGCTTTCTTT
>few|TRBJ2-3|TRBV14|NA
CASSGTGRGLPLRDTQYF
TGTGCCAGCAGCGGAACCGGGAGAGGGCTCCCCTTGAGGGATACGCAGTATTTT
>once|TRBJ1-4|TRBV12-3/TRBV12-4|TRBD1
CASSQQGLREKLFF
TGTGCCAGCAGCCAACAGGGGCTGCGGGAAAAACTGTTTTTT
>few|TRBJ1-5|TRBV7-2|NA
CASSSQMQPQHF
TGTGCCAGCAGCTCACAGATGCAGCCCCAGCATTTT
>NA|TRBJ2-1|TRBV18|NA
CASSPPRGWVNEQFF
TGTGCCAGCTCACCACCCAGGGGCTGGGTCAATGAGCAGTTCTTC
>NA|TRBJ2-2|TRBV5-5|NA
CASSGIGGTDTGELFF
TGTGCCAGCTCCGGAATTGGGGGGACGGACACCGGGGAGCTGTTTTTT